The present T cell receptor beta chain was sequenced within a study of chemoradiotherapy in HPV16-positive cancers. Across the study: Functional T-cell assays on a couple of HPV16-positive patients' cells defined candidate HPV-specific clones and common TCR motifs. General observations from the study: Candidate HPV-specific clones and E7-related TCR motifs grew in tumor during treatment.

This CDR3 comprises 17 residues. Trimming removed 1 base at V and 10 bases at J, with 23 bases between. The germline V gene has CDR1 SGHDN and CDR2 FVKESK. Produced via immunoSEQ multiplex PCR; TCRdb's table is partial and in-frame only. The repertoire holds some 34,000 clones, with about nine tenths as singletons. Concerning this clone itself: No antigen is known for it.

This TCR was sampled from a human donor with HPV-associated anogenital cancer. The chain recombines TRBV14 with TRBJ2-1, with D tentatively TRBD1 or TRBD2 (6 bases each). The source material was blood, sampled from a patient who underwent chemoradiotherapy. CDR3 protein: CASSQVTASGATIEQFF. DNA for the CDR3: TGTGCCAGCAGCCAAGTTACAGCGTCGGGGGCTACAATCGAGCAGTTCTTC.